The 22 T cell receptor beta chains below all came from one sample that was sequenced in a study of regulatory T cells in long-lasting Graves disease. Relying on iRepertoire HTBI primers and Arm-PCR of CDR3 regions, the team built TCR beta libraries. Each CDR3 protein gets one entry after TCRdb re-called the multiplex PCR reads with MiXCR. The top ten hold approximately 27% of the sample, which has some 340,000 distinct CDR3 sequences, roughly 25% seen once. Time point in this sample: persistent/refractory GD, antithyroid drugs over 5 years with positive TRAb. From RNA extracted from PBMCs, the TCR library was made. Here the sequenced sample was peripheral blood mononuclear cells (PBMCs), taken when the disease was refractory, from a patient treated with antithyroid drugs. These TCRs come from a middle-aged woman with Graves disease.

This clonotype was seen repeatedly, ten times or more. This chain uses TRBV2 with TRBJ2-1, with TRBD2 as a possible D gene (6 bases). From germline, CDR1 is SNHLY and CDR2 FYNNEI. Trimming shortened V by 10 bases and J by 0 bases, and 19 bases separated the two germline ends. The CDR3 length is 16 residues. CDR3 sequence (DNA): TGTGCCAATACACCAAGGGGTAGCGGCTCCTACAATGAGCAGTTCTTC. Its protein is CANTPRGSGSYNEQFF. Complete variable domain (other parts from reference TRBV2 and TRBJ2-1): EPEVTQTPSHQVTQMGQEVILRCVPISNHLYFYWYRQILGQKVEFLVSFYNNEISEKSEIFDDQFSVERPDGSNFTLKIRSTKLEDSAMYFCANTPRGSGSYNEQFFGPGTRLTVL.

This clonotype was seen many times. The rearrangement uses TRBV11-2 and TRBJ1-4; 7 bases align to TRBD1. The CDR3 has 15 residues. Germline lookup yields CDR1 SGHAT and CDR2 FQNNGV. J was trimmed by 8 bases and V by 5 bases; bases with no gene match: 11. As DNA, the CDR3 is TGTGCCAGCAGCAAGCGGACAGGCCCGAAGGAAAAACTGTTTTTT. Translated, it gives CASSKRTGPKEKLFF.

This clonotype has at least ten counts. Mismatch with germline at one junction end may stem from a read error. The chain recombines TRBV12-3 or TRBV12-4 with TRBJ2-7, with D perhaps being TRBD1 or TRBD2 (5 bases each). The CDR3 sequence is 15 residues long. This CDR3 reads CASSFRGEGSSEQYF. CDR3 bases: TGTGCCAGCAGTTTTCGGGGCGAGGGGTCCTCCGAGCAGTACTTC.

This clonotype has only a few counts. The chain links TRBV20-1 to TRBJ2-7, with 14 positions matching TRBD2. V lost 4 bases to trimming and J lost 7 bases; unmatched junction nucleotides: 9. The CDR3 has 15 amino acids. Germline V gene sequence: CDR1 DFQATT, CDR2 SNEGSKA (reference sequence). The CDR3 DNA is TGCAGTGCTAAGGGTCCGCGACTAGCGGGAGGGGAGCAGTACTTC. Translating it yields CSAKGPRLAGGEQYF.

This clonotype was observed at least ten times. The V call is TRBV11-2, the J call TRBJ2-7; 11 bases fit TRBD2. The CDR3 contains 15 residues. Germline lookup yields CDR1 SGHAT and CDR2 FQNNGV. The J segment lost 5 bases and the V segment lost 1 base, leaving 4 bases of the junction unmatched. The CDR3, as DNA: TGTGCCAGCAGCTTAGTAGCGGGAGGGCCCCACGAGCAGTACTTC. It translates to CASSLVAGGPHEQYF.

This clonotype appeared many times. The V and J genes are TRBV5-5 and TRBJ1-2, with D perhaps matching TRBD1 (5 bases). This CDR3 is built from 13 residues. The germline gives CDR1 SGHKS, CDR2 YYEKEE (reference sequence). V lost 3 bases and J lost 6, with 12 bases in between. The CDR3 loop reads CASSSDLGDGYTF. In nucleotides, the CDR3 is TGTGCCAGCAGCTCAGACCTGGGGGATGGCTACACCTTC.

There are many counts of this clonotype. V gene TRBV2 combines with J gene TRBJ2-7; 7 nucleotides line up with TRBD1. V shed 7 bases and J 7 bases; nucleotides not matched to a gene: 16. The germline CDR1 and CDR2 sequences are SNHLY and FYNNEI. The CDR3 is made up of 15 amino acids. CDR3 residues: CASTRDTITGVEQYF. The DNA for the CDR3 is TGTGCCAGCACCAGGGACACTATAACAGGGGTGGAGCAGTACTTC. Full variable domain (outside the CDR3, taken from reference TRBV2 and TRBJ2-7): EPEVTQTPSHQVTQMGQEVILRCVPISNHLYFYWYRQILGQKVEFLVSFYNNEISEKSEIFDDQFSVERPDGSNFTLKIRSTKLEDSAMYFCASTRDTITGVEQYFGPGTRLTVT.

To note about this clonotype: The junction departs from the called germline gene at one end, perhaps through a read error. This chain uses TRBV30 with TRBJ2-1; D ambiguous. Germline V lookup: CDR1 GTSNPN, CDR2 SVGIG (reference sequence). CDR3 length equals 13 residues. For the CDR3, the DNA is TGTACCTGGAGTGTACTGGCTTACAATGAGCAGTTCTTC. Amino acid sequence: CTWSVLAYNEQFF. Complete variable domain (other parts from reference TRBV30 and TRBJ2-1): SQTIHQWPATLVQPVGSPLSLECTVEGTSNPNLYWYRQAAGRGLQLLFYSVGIGQISSEVPQNLSASRPQDRQFILSSKKLLLSDSGFYLCTWSVLAYNEQFFGPGTRLTVL.

This clonotype was picked up many times. The chain uses TRBV19 and TRBJ2-5; the match to TRBD2 covers 8 bases. The CDR3 runs to 13 residues. Germline trimming cut 8 bases from V and 9 bases from J; bases unmatched to any gene: 11. Germline-derived CDR1 and CDR2 are LNHDA and SQIVND (reference sequence). This CDR3 is CASSTGGPAAQYF. CDR3 in DNA: TGTGCCAGTTCGACGGGAGGGCCGGCGGCCCAGTACTTC.

This clonotype was recorded many times. The J gene is TRBJ1-5, the V gene TRBV12-3 or TRBV12-4; perhaps TRBD1 as D (5 bases). V was clipped by 1 base and J by 6 bases, with 10 bases between them. The CDR3 spans 14 residues. CDR3 DNA: TGTGCCAGCAGTTTAGAGGTGGGGGTTCAGCCCCAGCATTTT. It codes for CASSLEVGVQPQHF.

The chain is built from TRBV4-1 and TRBJ2-4; D remains ambiguous. The CDR3 is 15 amino acids. The germline V gene encodes CDR1 MGHRA and CDR2 YSYEKL. The V end lost 8 bases, the J end lost 0 bases, and 14 bases lay between the germline ends. The CDR3 spells CASAERLIAKNIQYF. The CDR3 region has the DNA TGCGCCAGCGCCGAGCGACTTATAGCCAAAAACATTCAGTACTTC.

The chain is built from TRBV29-1 and TRBJ2-1; TRBD2 aligns across 12 bases. J lost 6 bases, V lost 5 bases, and 5 bases had no gene match. From germline, CDR1 is SQVTM and CDR2 ANQGSEA. CDR3 size: 14 residues. The CDR3 bases are TGCAGCGTTTCCCTAGCGGGAGGGCCCAATGAGCAGTTCTTC. Protein product: CSVSLAGGPNEQFF.

This clonotype was counted ten times or more. The chain has TRBV28 and TRBJ2-7; D uncertain. Trimming shortened V by 7 bases and J by 5 bases, and 12 bases separated the two germline ends. The CDR3 has 12 amino acids. CDR1 and CDR2 (germline): MDHEN, SYDVKM. The CDR3 nucleotides read TGTGCCAGCACCCGTTGGCCCCACGAGCAGTACTTC. Translating gives CASTRWPHEQYF.

This clonotype was counted between two and nine times. The rearrangement uses TRBV28 and TRBJ2-2; D uncertain. From germline, CDR1 is MDHEN and CDR2 SYDVKM. Trimming removed 6 bases from V and 7 bases from J, with 18 bases in between. CDR3 length: 15 residues. The CDR3 loop reads CASSSVGVGNGELFF. The CDR3 region has the DNA TGTGCCAGCAGCTCCGTAGGCGTAGGGAACGGGGAGCTGTTTTTT.

This clonotype was counted at least ten times. The chain has TRBV25-1 and TRBJ1-4; no reliable D call. This CDR3 is 17 amino acids long. The germline V gene encodes CDR1 MGHDK and CDR2 SYGVNS. V lost 8 bases and J 4 bases, leaving 23 bases between the germline ends. The CDR3 here is CASGAYDERPNNEKLFF. The CDR3 bases are TGTGCCAGCGGTGCTTACGACGAAAGGCCCAATAATGAAAAACTGTTTTTT.

This clonotype was counted at least ten times. The chain employs TRBV12-3 or TRBV12-4 and TRBJ2-2, with TRBD2 identical over 10 bases. V dropped 7 bases and J dropped 4; count of bases not matched to a gene: 9. CDR3 length equals 16 residues. The CDR3 nucleotides read TGTGCCAGCACCAGGGCCCTAGCGGGAGCCACCGGGGAGCTGTTTTTT. Translation: CASTRALAGATGELFF.

This clonotype came up many times. The chain couples TRBV2 to TRBJ2-5; D is perhaps TRBD2 (5 bases). From germline, CDR1 is SNHLY and CDR2 FYNNEI. V lost 5 bases to trimming and J lost 5 bases, with 12 bases between them. This CDR3 is built from 13 residues. CDR3 loop: CASSKLGRETQYF. The DNA for the CDR3 is TGTGCCAGCAGTAAACTAGGGCGGGAGACCCAGTACTTC.

On this clonotype itself: A much larger clone sits a single nucleotide away, making a read error possible. CDR3: CASRPGTSGETRYF. DNA for the CDR3: TGTGCCAGCAGACCCGGGACTAGCGGAGAGACCCGGTACTTC. This chain connects TRBV28 to TRBJ2-5; TRBD2 agrees at 11 bases. From germline, CDR1 is MDHEN and CDR2 SYDVKM. There are 14 residues in the CDR3.

In its sample, this clonotype was seen a few times. This rearrangement joins TRBV11-2 to TRBJ2-5, with TRBD1 matching over 11 bases. Trimming took 5 bases from V and 3 from J; bases not matched to a gene: 5. The CDR3 has 15 amino acids. Germline CDR1 reads SGHAT; CDR2 reads FQNNGV. The CDR3: CASSPGTGGEETQYF. The CDR3 DNA follows: TGTGCCAGCAGCCCTGGGACAGGGGGGGAAGAGACCCAGTACTTC.

Regarding this clonotype: A junction end diverges from the germline sequence, so it may reflect a read error. The chain has TRBV10-3 and TRBJ2-7; 7 positions match TRBD1. The CDR3 totals 11 residues. Germline values: CDR1 ENHRY, CDR2 SYGVKD. This CDR3 is CASSQGSLLNF. The CDR3 DNA reads TGTGCCAGCTCACAGGGGTCTCTTCTAAACTTC.

V usage is TRBV7-9 and J usage is TRBJ2-3; TRBD2 aligns across 8 bases. Germline CDR1 reads SEHNR; CDR2 reads FQNEAQ (reference sequence). J was trimmed by 2 bases and V by 3 bases; bases with no gene match: 1. The CDR3 runs to 14 residues. This CDR3 reads CASSFGGATDTQYF. The CDR3 DNA follows: TGTGCCAGCAGCTTCGGGGGGGCCACAGATACGCAGTATTTT.

This clonotype occurred a few times. The chain links TRBV27 to TRBJ1-6; unclear D gene. Trimming cost V 3 bases and J 5 bases, with 5 bases left between them. Germline V gives CDR1 MNHEY, CDR2 SMNVEV (reference sequence). The CDR3 is 13 residues long. The DNA of the CDR3 is TGTGCCAGCAGTTTCCAGGATAATTCACCCCTCCACTTT. Protein sequence: CASSFQDNSPLHF.